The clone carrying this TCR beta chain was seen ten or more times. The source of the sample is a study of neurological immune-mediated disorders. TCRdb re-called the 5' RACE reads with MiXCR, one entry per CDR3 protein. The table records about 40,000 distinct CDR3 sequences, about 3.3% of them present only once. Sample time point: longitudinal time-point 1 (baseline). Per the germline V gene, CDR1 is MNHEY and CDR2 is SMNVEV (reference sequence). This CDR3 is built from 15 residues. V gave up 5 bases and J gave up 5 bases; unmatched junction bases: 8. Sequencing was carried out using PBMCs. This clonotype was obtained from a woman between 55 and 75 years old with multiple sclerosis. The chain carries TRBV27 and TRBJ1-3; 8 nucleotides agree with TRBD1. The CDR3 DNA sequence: TGTGCCAGCAGTGAGTGGACAGGGAGTCGAAACACCATATATTTT. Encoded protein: CASSEWTGSRNTIYF.